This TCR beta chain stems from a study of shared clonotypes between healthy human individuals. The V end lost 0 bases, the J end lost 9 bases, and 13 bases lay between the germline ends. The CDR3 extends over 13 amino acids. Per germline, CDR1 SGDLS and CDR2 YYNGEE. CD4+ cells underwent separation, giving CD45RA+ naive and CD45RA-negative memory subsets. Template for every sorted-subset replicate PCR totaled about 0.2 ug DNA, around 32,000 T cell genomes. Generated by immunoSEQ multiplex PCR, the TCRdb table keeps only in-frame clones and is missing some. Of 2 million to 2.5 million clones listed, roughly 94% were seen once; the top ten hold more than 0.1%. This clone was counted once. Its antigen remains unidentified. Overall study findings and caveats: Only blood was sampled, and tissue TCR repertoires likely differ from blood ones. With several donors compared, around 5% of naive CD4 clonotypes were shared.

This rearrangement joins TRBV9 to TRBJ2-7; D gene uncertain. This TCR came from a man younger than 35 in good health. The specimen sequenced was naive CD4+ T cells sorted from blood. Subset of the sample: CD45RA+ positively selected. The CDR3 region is CASSVGFRSGQYF. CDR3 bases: TGTGCCAGCAGCGTAGGTTTCCGATCAGGGCAGTACTTC.